Relative to its sample, the clone carrying this T cell receptor (beta chain) is large. The antigen is undetermined. The method was immunoSEQ multiplex PCR; TCRdb's version includes in-frame clones alone and lacks a portion of them. This sample has 25,000 to 30,000 clones; 80% to 85% occur once, and the top ten carry 3% to 4%. The data belong to a study of lymphopenia after photon versus proton radiotherapy. Study results and limitations: Proton therapy kept repertoires fairly stable, unlike photons, which gained effector/memory cells. After the lymphocyte nadir, photon-treated repertoires showed oligoclonal expansion, especially of CD8+ Temra cells. Post-nadir TCR diversity decline inversely tracked overall survival among those who died. Better survival with proton therapy was suggested as possible, not demonstrated.

The CDR3 length is 13 residues. Trimming took off 0 bases at V and 3 bases at J, with 3 bases between the two ends. Germline lookup yields CDR1 SGHAT and CDR2 FQNNGV. Specimen: peripheral blood, collected from a patient treated with photon-based radiotherapy. The chain is built from TRBV11-2 and TRBJ1-5; D not certain. The sequence was collected from a woman aged 45-60 years with pancreatic cancer. The CDR3 here is CASSLEFNQPQHF. CDR3 nucleotides: TGTGCCAGCAGCTTAGAATTCAATCAGCCCCAGCATTTT.